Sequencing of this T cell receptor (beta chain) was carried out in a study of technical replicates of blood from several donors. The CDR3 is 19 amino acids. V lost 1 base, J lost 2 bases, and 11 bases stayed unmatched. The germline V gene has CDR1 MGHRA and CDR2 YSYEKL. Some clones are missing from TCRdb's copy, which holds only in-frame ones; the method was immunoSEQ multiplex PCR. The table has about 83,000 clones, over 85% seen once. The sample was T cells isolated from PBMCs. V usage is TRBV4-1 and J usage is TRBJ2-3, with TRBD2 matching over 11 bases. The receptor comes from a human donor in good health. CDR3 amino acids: CASSQGWGRLAGNTDTQYF. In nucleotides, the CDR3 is TGCGCCAGCAGCCAAGGGTGGGGTAGACTAGCGGGAAACACAGATACGCAGTATTTT.